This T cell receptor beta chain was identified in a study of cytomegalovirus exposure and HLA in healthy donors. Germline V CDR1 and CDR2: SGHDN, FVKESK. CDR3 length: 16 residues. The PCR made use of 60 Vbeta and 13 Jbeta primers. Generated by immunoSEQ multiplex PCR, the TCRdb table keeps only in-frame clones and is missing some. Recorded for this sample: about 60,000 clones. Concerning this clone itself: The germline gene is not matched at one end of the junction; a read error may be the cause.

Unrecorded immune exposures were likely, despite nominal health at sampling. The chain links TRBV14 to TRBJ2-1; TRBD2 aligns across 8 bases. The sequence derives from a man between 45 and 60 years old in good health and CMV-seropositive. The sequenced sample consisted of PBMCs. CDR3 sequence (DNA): TGTGCCAGCAGCCCGATGAGCGGGAGCTCCGACAATGAGCAGTTCTTC. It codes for CASSPMSGSSDNEQFF.